The 18 T cell receptor beta chains presented below share a single source sample, sequenced in a study of cytomegalovirus exposure and HLA in healthy donors. This PCR relied on a set of 60 Vbeta primers and 13 Jbeta primers. Only in-frame clones appear in the TCRdb table, and some are missing; sequencing was by immunoSEQ multiplex PCR. The sample lists around 150,000 clones; roughly 88% were seen once. Sample: PBMCs. These receptors originate from a woman aged 18-29 years in good health and CMV-seronegative.

This clone was detected only once. J is TRBJ2-5 and V is TRBV9; possibly TRBD1 for D (5 bases). The CDR3 totals 15 residues. CDR1 is SGDLS and CDR2 is YYNGEE in the germline V gene. Trimming removed 3 bases from V and 1 base from J, with 13 bases in between. The CDR3 DNA reads as TGTGCCAGCAGCGCCCGCCGGACACTCCAAGAGACCCAGTACTTC. This encodes CASSARRTLQETQYF.

This clone showed up just once. V usage is TRBV7-2 and J usage is TRBJ1-1, with D perhaps TRBD1 (5 bases). V dropped 3 bases and J dropped 0 bases, with 11 bases sitting between them. Germline V gene sequence: CDR1 SGHTA, CDR2 FQGNSA. The CDR3 has 15 amino acids. The chain's CDR3 is CASSFYGTVNTEAFF. The CDR3 DNA is TGTGCCAGCAGCTTTTACGGGACTGTGAACACTGAAGCTTTCTTT.

The count of this clone is one. The CDR3 DNA follows: TGCGCCAGCAGCTCCACGGGGAGCGGGGGATCTTCCAAGTTCTTC. Its protein product is CASSSTGSGGSSKFF. The chain couples TRBV5-1 to TRBJ2-1, with 8 bases lining up with TRBD2. The CDR3 is made up of 15 amino acids. The V and J ends lost 3 bases and 14 bases, in that order; junction bases with no gene match: 16. The germline CDR1 and CDR2 sequences are SGHRS and YFSETQ.

This sequence joins TRBV28 and TRBJ2-7, with 9 nucleotides matching TRBD1. Germline V gives CDR1 MDHEN, CDR2 SYDVKM. J lost 4 bases, V lost 5 bases, and 6 bases had no gene match. The CDR3 sequence is 14 residues long. CDR3 nucleotides: TGTGCCAGCAGTGGCCGGGACAGGGAGTACGAGCAGTACTTC. Translation gives CASSGRDREYEQYF.

This chain joins TRBV6-1 and TRBJ1-1; D is possibly TRBD1 (6 bases). CDR3 length: 15 amino acids. Trimming removed 7 bases from V and 1 base from J, with 16 bases in between. Germline CDR1 reads MNHNS; CDR2 reads SASEGT. CDR3 in amino acids: CASNSAGQANTEAFF. DNA of the CDR3: TGTGCCAGCAACTCAGCGGGACAAGCGAACACTGAAGCTTTCTTT.

This clone has a single count. The chain couples TRBV7-2 to TRBJ1-3; D gene ambiguous. The ends were cut back, 8 bases at V and 0 bases at J, with 11 bases in the middle. CDR1 is SGHTA, CDR2 FQGNSA, per germline. The CDR3 totals 14 residues. The CDR3 DNA sequence: TGTGCCAGCCGAAAGGAGAGCTCTGGAAACACCATATATTTT. Translation gives CASRKESSGNTIYF. The full variable domain, in which reference TRBV7-2 and TRBJ1-3 provide the parts outside the CDR3, is GAGVSQSPSNKVTEKGKDVELRCDPISGHTALYWYRQSLGQGLEFLIYFQGNSAPDKSGLPSDRFSAERTGGSVSTLTIQRTQQEDSAVYLCASRKESSGNTIYFGEGSWLTVV.

This sequence joins TRBV5-8 and TRBJ1-4, with 9 positions matching TRBD1. CDR1 and CDR2 from the germline V gene are SGHTS and YDEGEE. The CDR3 length is 15 residues. V shed 4 bases, J shed 8 bases, and the junction held 9 bases outside the gene matches. The DNA for the CDR3 is TGTGCCAGCAGCATTGGGGACAGGGTCACAGAAAAACTGTTTTTT. Its protein product is CASSIGDRVTEKLFF.

The chain joins TRBV14 to TRBJ2-1; D gene unclear. The CDR3 runs to 14 residues. Germline lookup yields CDR1 SGHDN and CDR2 FVKESK. V was cut by 0 bases and J by 9 bases, with 12 bases left in between. CDR3 sequence: CASSQEFRTPEQFF. The CDR3 region has the DNA TGTGCCAGCAGCCAAGAATTCAGAACCCCTGAGCAGTTCTTC.

This clone was observed once. The same CDR3 also results from other DNA sequences found in this sample. The chain recombines TRBV7-9 with TRBJ1-1, with D hard to call. The germline V gene encodes CDR1 SEHNR and CDR2 FQNEAQ (reference sequence). The CDR3 is 12 residues long. V was trimmed by 5 bases and J by 5 bases, leaving 9 bases between them. CDR3 sequence: CASSRGGTEAFF. The CDR3 region has the DNA TGTGCCAGCAGCCGGGGAGGGACTGAAGCTTTCTTT.

The CDR3 DNA reads TGTGCCAGCAGGCGAGGCGATAATAATGAAAAACTGTTTTTT. This translates into CASRRGDNNEKLFF. The chain couples TRBV6-1 to TRBJ1-4; D gene unclear. V shed 6 bases and J shed 4 bases, with 12 bases lying between them. The CDR3 sequence is 14 residues long. Germline lookup yields CDR1 MNHNS and CDR2 SASEGT.

This clone was counted a few times. The chain links TRBV4-1 to TRBJ1-1; D gene unclear. Per germline, CDR1 MGHRA and CDR2 YSYEKL. V lost 4 bases, J lost 1 base, and 10 bases lay in between. This CDR3 contains 14 residues. The CDR3 reads CASSPPLRNTEAFF. The CDR3 DNA follows: TGCGCCAGCAGCCCCCCTCTACGGAACACTGAAGCTTTCTTT.

The genes are TRBV6-1 and TRBJ2-3, with D perhaps TRBD1 (5 bases). The CDR3 is 15 amino acids. V was clipped by 6 bases and J by 1 base, with 14 bases between them. Germline CDR1 MNHNS, CDR2 SASEGT. DNA for the CDR3: TGTGCCAGCAGCTTAGGGGCGACAGGCACAGATACGCAGTATTTT. Its translation is CASSLGATGTDTQYF.

The chain is built from TRBV29-1 and TRBJ2-2; TRBD1 aligns across 9 bases. Unmatched junction bases numbered 6, after V lost 7 bases and J lost 3 bases. CDR3 size: 14 residues. The germline gives CDR1 SQVTM, CDR2 ANQGSEA. The CDR3 nucleotides are TGCAGCGGACGGACAGGGGTACACACCGGGGAGCTGTTTTTT. Encoded protein: CSGRTGVHTGELFF.

The chain has TRBV11-2 and TRBJ2-1; unclear D gene. The ends were cut back, 5 bases at V and 9 bases at J, with 26 bases in the middle. Per germline, CDR1 SGHAT and CDR2 FQNNGV. This CDR3 has 17 residues. CDR3 coding DNA: TGTGCCAGCAGCCCCCCCTTGTCAGCGACGGGTAAAGGTGAGCAGTTCTTC. Amino acid sequence: CASSPPLSATGKGEQFF. The whole variable domain, filled in from reference TRBV11-2 and TRBJ2-1, reads EAGVAQSPRYKIIEKRQSVAFWCNPISGHATLYWYQQILGQGPKLLIQFQNNGVVDDSQLPKDRFSAERLKGVDSTLKIQPAKLEDSAVYLCASSPPLSATGKGEQFFGPGTRLTVL.

V usage is TRBV6-6 and J usage is TRBJ1-3; TRBD1 might be the D (6 bases). The germline V gene has CDR1 MNHNY and CDR2 SVGAGI (reference sequence). V lost 7 bases, J lost 4 bases, and 14 bases lay in between. The CDR3 runs to 14 residues. The CDR3 sequence is CASTITGIGNTIYF. The CDR3 nucleotides are TGTGCCAGCACCATAACAGGGATCGGAAACACCATATATTTT.

The J gene is TRBJ2-3, the V gene TRBV16, with D perhaps matching TRBD1 (7 bases). Germline V lookup: CDR1 KGHSY, CDR2 FQNENV. V lost 2 bases and J lost 0, with 12 bases in between. This CDR3 spans 16 amino acids. The CDR3 reads CASSQQGGFSTDTQYF. CDR3 DNA sequence: TGTGCCAGCAGCCAACAGGGGGGATTTAGCACAGATACGCAGTATTTT.

V and J are TRBV2 and TRBJ2-3, with D possibly TRBD2 on 6 matching bases. CDR1 and CDR2 from the germline V gene are SNHLY and FYNNEI. The CDR3 has 15 amino acids. Deletions cut 8 bases from V and 3 bases from J, with 18 bases between. As DNA, the CDR3 is TGTGCCAGCGGGGGATACGGGACTTCAACAGATACGCAGTATTTT. Protein: CASGGYGTSTDTQYF. The complete variable domain, with remaining parts taken from reference TRBV2 and TRBJ2-3, reads EPEVTQTPSHQVTQMGQEVILRCVPISNHLYFYWYRQILGQKVEFLVSFYNNEISEKSEIFDDQFSVERPDGSNFTLKIRSTKLEDSAMYFCASGGYGTSTDTQYFGPGTRLTVL.

The rearrangement joins TRBV5-1 to TRBJ1-2; tentatively, D is TRBD1 (6 bases). With 2 bases removed from V and 6 bases from J, the gap between germline ends came to 11 bases. The CDR3 covers 13 residues. The germline CDR1 and CDR2 sequences are SGHRS and YFSETQ. The DNA for the CDR3 is TGCGCCAGCAGCTTCACAGGGCCAGATGGCTACACCTTC. This sequence encodes CASSFTGPDGYTF.